The present entry profiles one T cell receptor (beta chain) with its context. It lacks a known antigen. The cohort consisted of some 670 healthy bone marrow donors. All cohort members were sampled while nominally healthy, although unrecorded immune exposures were likely present. The donor was CMV seronegative and was included in the group of about 400 seronegative cohort members. A peripheral blood sample was collected from each donor, and TCR beta sequencing was performed on peripheral blood mononuclear cells. Genomic DNA extraction from the blood cell samples was performed with the Qiagen DNeasy Blood Extraction Kit. From a lookup of the germline V gene, CDR1 and CDR2 are LGHNA and YSLEER. Trimming removed 2 bases from V and 2 bases from J; the gene matches leave 4 bases unexplained. The CDR3 covers 16 residues, taking in both the cysteine and the phenylalanine. Left in the record is the CDR3 DNA by itself, 48 bases read in frame from the first base.

The sample originates from a study of cytomegalovirus exposure and HLA in healthy donors (TCRdb year 2017). Study-level background: According to an earlier analysis of a few hundred of the donors, 150 million to 200 million T cells yielded 117 million unique TCR beta sequences and about 300 Gb of sequence data. Donor age, sex, ethnicity and CMV serostatus were collected together with the repertoire data. Using immunosequencing, the study profiled T cell repertoires from approximately 700 subjects and related those repertoires to cytomegalovirus serostatus. In the later analysis, no new phenotypic data were used to find candidate immune exposures; instead, reliance was placed on TCR beta sequences and their occurrence across donors. Every discovery cohort repertoire had been produced on one sequencing platform. Besides the first cohort of more than 650 subjects, a separate validation cohort made up of over 95 different subjects was used. An early release covering roughly 580 HLA-typed donors comprised about 300 gigabases of sequencing data and around 80 million unique TCR sequences. HLA typing covered class I and class II loci at four-digit resolution. The number of donors typed differed by locus, with about 629-630 for A, B, C, DRB1 and DQB1, over 500 for DQA1, over 600 for DPA1, and some 440 for DPB1. To study patterns of TCR occurrence, a later analysis re-analyzed previously published TCR beta repertoires from several hundred donors and added high-resolution HLA genotyping. Of the roughly 400 genotyped donors, 81% were placed in the genetic ancestry cluster associated with self-reported Caucasian donors. Among approximately 370 genotyped donors of the cohort, an average of around 220,000 unique TCR beta nucleotide sequences was sequenced per donor, of which about 19% were non-productive. In a later genetic analysis, genome-wide SNP genotypes for about three fifths of the roughly 670 donors were used, and that subset was treated as a discovery cohort. An earlier analysis of approximately 500 of the donors applied high-throughput TCR beta sequencing to assess whether each TCR beta V gene segment acted as functional or pseudogenic. The study combined high-throughput TCR immunosequencing, statistical association of individual TCRs with disease status, and machine learning to predict cytomegalovirus infection status. A handful of DR-DQ haplotypes were handled as single units for association and clustering because linkage in the cohort was strong. The aim of the study was to test whether cataloging public T cell receptors could identify signatures of past pathogen exposure. Summary of the overall study and its limitations: The presence/absence analyses assumed that sequencing depth was roughly uniform across donors, and that assumption may not be true. The classifier was reported to diagnose cytomegalovirus status with high specificity and sensitivity in both the original cohort and the validation cohort. The sequencing pipeline was judged likely to have produced a cluster of highly shared sequence variants as a technical artifact. A later analysis reported that several top co-occurrence clusters appeared linked to parvovirus B19, influenza, CMV and Epstein-Barr virus. According to the authors, the approach could potentially be generalized to other disease states and immunological phenotypes. A later analysis found that HLA-associated TCR beta chains were more clonally expanded and had lower generation probabilities than equally common non-associated chains. HLA typing was unavailable for some donors at each locus, so association tests used only the typed subset. While some public TCRs were present in many individuals, most TCR sequences turned up only very rarely across donors. An association between a missense DCLRE1C variant and V-gene and J-gene trimming of TCR beta chains was found in a later genetic analysis and replicated in an independent cohort. Three of the identified cytomegalovirus-associated TCR beta chains were confirmed in vitro to be specific for cytomegalovirus antigens. In an earlier analysis of around 500 of the donors, most TCR beta V segments appeared in productive rearrangements about 87% or about 30% of the time, broadly matching IMGT annotations. Specific HLA alleles were associated with more than 15,000 TCR beta sequences at a false discovery rate of 0.05 in a later analysis. Correlated functional status among segregating V segments might reflect linkage disequilibrium, but an unknown experimental factor could not be ruled out. Because the 87-base-pair reads could not distinguish some IMGT-functional V segments, including TRBV6-2 and TRBV6-3, those segments were excluded. A further reported finding was that TCR beta sequences accurately predicted the HLA-A and HLA-B alleles for most subjects in the first cohort. In this cohort, only TCR beta chains were sequenced, and detectable features were limited by the absence of alpha or paired-chain data. In the study, about 150 TCR beta chains were listed as associated with cytomegalovirus. A later genetic analysis reported fewer N-insertions in productive TCRs among donors in an Asian-associated ancestry cluster than the roughly 670-donor mean. CMV serostatus was the only immune exposure information available for the cohort. In a later analysis, the rate of TCR association differed among HLA loci, with DRB1 alleles having the most associated TCRs and HLA-C alleles having the fewest. Roughly 17 rarely observed V segments, including chromosome 9 orphons, were excluded from the earlier analysis of about 500 of the donors because counts were too low. When HLA alleles, especially DR and DQ, strongly co-occurred, attributing TCR associations to individual alleles was difficult. In a later analysis, most CMV-associated TCR beta chains were found to appear HLA-restricted, with HLA associations seemingly driven largely by CMV exposure.

The library was obtained by the immunoSEQ multiplex PCR assay. For the multiplex PCR, a mixture combining 60 forward primers for TCR Vbeta segments and 13 reverse primers for TCR Jbeta segments was used. A multiplex PCR assay on genomic DNA amplified the CDR3 region of rearranged TCR beta genes. The amplified TCR beta libraries were sequenced on the Illumina HiSeq System as 87-base-pair reads. Per the original workflow: A later analysis tallied some 79 million unique TCR beta chains across the 666 repertoires, and some 10 million of those chains were shared by two or more donors. Raw reads were error-corrected and collapsed into unique sequences by a nearest-neighbor algorithm in which closely related sequences were merged to remove PCR and sequencing errors. CDR3 sequences were aligned to IMGT reference sequences to assign V, D and J gene segments. Each retained sequence needed at least a six-nucleotide match to both a V gene segment and a J gene segment. Rearrangements were called productive when the CDR3 lacked stop codons and stayed in frame with V and J; all others were non-productive. Following IMGT convention, CDR3 was defined as the stretch from the second conserved V-encoded cysteine up to the conserved J-encoded phenylalanine. The earlier analysis of 500 to 650 of the donors excluded any sequence lacking an unambiguous match to a single V gene segment. An earlier analysis of almost 600 of the donors classified V segments as functional when productive rearrangements were above 56.7% and as segregating when the standard deviation between donors was above 5%. A statistical classification framework was built to diagnose cytomegalovirus status from the catalog of TCR beta chain sequences. In a later analysis, TCR nucleotide sequences were compared against IMGT/GENE-DB human TR gene sequences so that V and J genes could be assigned. The TCRdist pipeline was used in a later analysis to assign CDR3 sequences and most-parsimonious VDJ recombination scenarios. In a later analysis, each TCR beta chain was defined by its CDR3 amino acid sequence together with its V-gene family, and reads without a unique V-gene family were excluded. As a way to deal with suspected cross-contamination and a sequencing artifact, a later analysis dropped nearly 600 nucleotide sequences that were highly shared and had low generation probability. A later analysis calculated a clonal expansion index for each public chain from normalized within-repertoire ranks of inferred template counts. A later analysis computed generation probabilities with a VDJ recombination model fitted to out-of-frame rearrangements, and checked the results against IGoR. Hypergeometric tests were used in a later analysis to score TCR-TCR, TCR-HLA and TCR-CMV co-occurrence, with a repertoire-size bias correction applied to the TCR pairs. To estimate false discovery rates, a later analysis permuted the HLA or CMV assignments 20 times. A later analysis grouped co-occurring TCRs with DBSCAN, adding TCRdist sequence similarity when clustering within HLA-allele-positive subsets. For co-occurrence clustering, repertoires with fewer than 30,000 or more than 120,000 public chains were excluded, along with four to six repertoires with anomalous nucleotide sharing. Here the immuneACCESS table is served through TCRdb, limited to in-frame sequences with V and J called. Missing clones are a known gap in these copies; in checked studies unresolved V genes cover under half, and the rest lacks a known reason. V and J calls and clone size come straight from that table; D and trimming were deduced from the DNA. The sample table on file contains about 200,000 clones. Around 6% of the sample lies in the top ten.

The rearranged segments are TRBV4-3 and TRBJ2-2; TRBD2 agrees with 8 junctional bases. The clonotype originates from a man aged 25-45 years in good health and CMV-seronegative. The sequenced sample was PBMCs. The bases read TGCGCCAGCAGCCAAATAGCGGGGACAAACACCGGGGAGCTGTTTTTT. Its protein is CASSQIAGTNTGELFF.